Listed here are 30 T cell receptor beta chains from one sample, sequenced in a study of T cell repertoires in cytomegalovirus infection. TCRdb reprocessed the reads with MiXCR, giving one entry per CDR3 protein. The sample lists about 830,000 distinct CDR3 sequences, over 25% occurring once. Their target antigens are unknown. Sequences were derived from cultured CD8+ T cells from PBMCs, sampled from culture after CMV antigen stimulation. These receptors were obtained from a human donor in good health (CMV status not recorded). Some clones in this sample may be carry-over from other donors' samples.

This clonotype turned up a few times. The rearrangement links TRBV11-3 to TRBJ2-1, with TRBD1 matching over 7 bases. Per the germline V gene, CDR1 is SGHNT and CDR2 is YENEEA. V shed 6 bases, J shed 5 bases, and the junction held 7 bases outside the gene matches. CDR3 length equals 14 residues. CDR3 coding DNA: TGTGCCAGCAGTCCTAGACAGGGTAACAATGAGCAGTTCTTC. Protein: CASSPRQGNNEQFF.

The chain joins TRBV27 to TRBJ2-3; D is possibly TRBD1 (6 bases). The CDR3 sequence is 15 residues long. Germline V CDR1 and CDR2: MNHEY, SMNVEV (reference sequence). Deletions cut 2 bases from V and 4 bases from J, with 13 bases between. The DNA of the CDR3 is TGTGCCAGCAGTTTAGGGACATTTGCGGCAGATACGCAGTATTTT. It encodes CASSLGTFAADTQYF.

This clonotype was seen more than once but under ten times. The chain couples TRBV28 to TRBJ1-5; no firm D call. Germline values: CDR1 MDHEN, CDR2 SYDVKM. This CDR3 contains 14 residues. Deletions cut 3 bases from V and 3 bases from J, with 9 bases between. The CDR3 DNA sequence: TGTGCCAGCAGTTTTGAACGGATCAATCAGCCCCAGCATTTT. It is translated as CASSFERINQPQHF.

The chain employs TRBV7-6 and TRBJ2-7; D is unresolved. The CDR3 runs to 15 residues. V was pared by 1 base and J by 3 bases, with 13 bases between. In germline, CDR1 is SGHVS, CDR2 FNYEAQ. The DNA of the CDR3 is TGTGCCAGCAGCTTAGGGGGTCAGTCCGTCTACGAGCAGTACTTC. Translation gives CASSLGGQSVYEQYF.

The gene calls are TRBV7-2 and TRBJ2-1, with D perhaps TRBD1 or TRBD2 (6 bases each). Germline assignment: CDR1 SGHTA and CDR2 FQGNSA. The CDR3 runs 15 residues. Trimming took 5 bases from V and 0 from J, leaving 11 bases between them. CDR3 amino acids: CASSARGPSYNEQFF. The CDR3 DNA reads as TGTGCCAGCAGCGCACGGGGGCCCTCCTACAATGAGCAGTTCTTC.

V and J are TRBV7-6 and TRBJ2-1; TRBD2 is a possible D gene (6 bases). Germline assignment: CDR1 SGHVS and CDR2 FNYEAQ. The CDR3 spans 13 residues. Trimming pared 5 bases from V and 7 bases from J, leaving 12 bases between. The CDR3 region has the DNA TGTGCCAGCAGCCCCCGACTAGAGAATGAGCAGTTCTTC. This translates into CASSPRLENEQFF.

Comment on this clonotype: At one end the junction does not follow the germline gene, possibly because of a read error. The CDR3 DNA follows: TGTGCCAGCACCCAGGGCTCTGTTAATTCACCCCCCCACTTT. Residues: CASTQGSVNSPPHF. The rearrangement uses TRBV27 and TRBJ1-6; tentatively, D is TRBD1 (5 bases). Germline V gene lookup returns CDR1 MNHEY and CDR2 SMNVEV (reference sequence). The CDR3 spans 14 residues.

This clonotype has a handful of counts. This chain links TRBV13 with TRBJ1-2, with 7 bases lining up with TRBD1. CDR3 length: 14 residues. J was trimmed by 8 bases and V by 4 bases; bases with no gene match: 10. Germline V gene data show CDR1 as PRHDT and CDR2 as FYEKMQ (reference sequence). The CDR3, as DNA: TGTGCCAGCAGCTCCAACCCGACAGGGCTCGGCTACACCTTC. Translated: CASSSNPTGLGYTF.

The chain has TRBV6-1 and TRBJ2-4, with a possible D match to TRBD2 (6 bases). The V gene's germline CDR1 is MNHNS and CDR2 SASEGT. There are 17 residues in the CDR3. Trimming left V 2 bases short and J 0 bases short, with 14 bases between. CDR3 sequence: CASSELGGLLAKNIQYF. The CDR3 coding sequence is TGTGCCAGCAGTGAATTGGGAGGACTTCTAGCCAAAAACATTCAGTACTTC.

The gene calls are TRBV7-8 and TRBJ2-1, with 7 positions matching TRBD1. The germline V gene encodes CDR1 SGHVS and CDR2 FQNEAQ. The CDR3 length is 16 residues. Unmatched junction bases numbered 13, after V lost 5 bases and J lost 6 bases. For the CDR3, the DNA is TGTGCCAGCAGCACCAGACAGGGAGCCACAGGCAATGAGCAGTTCTTC. Protein sequence: CASSTRQGATGNEQFF.

Points on this clonotype: A junction boundary mismatches the germline segment, possibly from a read error. The chain uses TRBV7-7 and TRBJ2-5, with D perhaps matching TRBD2 (6 bases). The CDR3 runs 15 residues. In germline, CDR1 is SSHAT, CDR2 FNYEAQ (reference sequence). The CDR3 reads CASSLVFGTQETQYF. The CDR3 bases are TGTGCTAGCAGCTTAGTTTTTGGGACTCAAGAGACCCAGTACTTC.

For this clonotype: The junction does not match germline at one end; this may be a read error. The chain is built from TRBV7-9 and TRBJ1-2; weak D call: TRBD1 (6 bases). The germline CDR1 and CDR2 sequences are SEHNR and FQNEAQ (reference sequence). CDR3 length: 14 amino acids. For the CDR3, the DNA is TGTGCCGGCAGACAAAGGGGGGTAAATCCTGGCTACACCTTC. Translated: CAGRQRGVNPGYTF.

The chain joins TRBV7-9 to TRBJ2-1; D may be TRBD2 (6 bases). The germline V and J ends were trimmed by 7 bases and 2 bases, with 18 bases remaining between them. The CDR3 sequence is 16 residues long. From germline, CDR1 is SEHNR and CDR2 FQNEAQ (reference sequence). The DNA of the CDR3 is TGTGCCAGCAAGGGAGGAGACTACCCCCCCTACAATGAGCAGTTCTTC. Its protein is CASKGGDYPPYNEQFF.

This clonotype has a handful of counts. The V gene is TRBV6-2 or TRBV6-3, the J gene TRBJ2-4; possible D gene TRBD1, 5 bases. The CDR3 extends over 15 amino acids. Germline loops: CDR1 MNHEY, CDR2 SVGEGT. V shed 2 bases and J shed 1 base, with 9 bases lying between them. The CDR3 loop reads CASSYHPGAKNIQYF. CDR3 coding DNA: TGTGCCAGCAGTTACCATCCAGGGGCCAAAAACATTCAGTACTTC.

The chain uses TRBV6-1 and TRBJ2-5; 8 nucleotides match TRBD1. Unmatched junction bases numbered 9, after V lost 4 bases and J lost 5 bases. The CDR3 loop spans 15 amino acids. Germline CDR1 and CDR2: MNHNS and SASEGT. The CDR3 DNA sequence: TGTGCCAGCAGTGCTACAGGGGGATTCATCGAGACCCAGTACTTC. Its translation is CASSATGGFIETQYF.

Regarding this clonotype: The CDR3 carries no conserved terminal phenylalanine or tryptophan, so it likely arises from a read error. The rearrangement uses TRBV12-5 and TRBJ2-3; D is undetermined. Germline CDR1 LGHNT, CDR2 FRNRAP. The length of the CDR3 is 17 residues. V lost 3 bases and J lost 1, with 17 bases in between. CDR3 nucleotide sequence: TGTGCTAGTGGTTTCCAAACGGACGAACTTCGCACAGATACGCAGTATTCT. Translating gives CASGFQTDELRTDTQYS.

V is TRBV6-5 and J is TRBJ1-3; 7 bases are a match to TRBD1. The CDR3 totals 15 residues. Germline loops: CDR1 MNHEY, CDR2 SVGAGI. With 5 bases clipped from V and 4 bases from J, the junction kept 8 bases outside the gene matches. In DNA, the CDR3 is TGTGCCAGCAGTCCATCACAGGGGCGGGGAAACACCATATATTTT. Translation gives CASSPSQGRGNTIYF.

This chain connects TRBV6-5 to TRBJ1-6; 9 bases agree with TRBD1. The CDR3 has 17 amino acids. V trimming: 5 bases; J trimming: 9 bases; junction bases outside the gene matches: 14. The germline V gene has CDR1 MNHEY and CDR2 SVGAGI. The CDR3: CASSHAVWDRVPSPLHF. The CDR3 DNA is TGTGCCAGCAGTCATGCCGTTTGGGACAGGGTACCTTCACCCCTCCACTTT.

Notes on this clonotype: This may be a read error, as it is one base from a much larger clone. This sequence joins TRBV7-6 and TRBJ2-2; D remains ambiguous. Germline CDR1 reads SGHVS; CDR2 reads FNYEAQ. This CDR3 comprises 12 residues. This CDR3 is CANSIPTGELFF. CDR3 nucleotides: TGTGCCAACAGCATACCAACCGGGGAGCTGTTTTTT.

The V gene is TRBV20-1, the J gene TRBJ1-2, with no clear D. CDR1 and CDR2 (germline): DFQATT, SNEGSKA (reference sequence). V was shortened by 1 base and J by 6 bases, with 6 bases between the two germline ends. This CDR3 comprises 11 residues. The CDR3 DNA reads as TGCAGTGCTAGAGGTGTGAATGGCTACACCTTC. Encoded protein: CSARGVNGYTF.

The sample holds many counts of this clonotype. V and J are TRBV7-2 and TRBJ2-3, with unresolved D. Germline CDR1 is SGHTA and CDR2 is FQGNSA. CDR3 size: 13 residues. The germline V and J ends were trimmed by 8 bases and 3 bases, with 12 bases remaining between them. The CDR3 DNA reads as TGTGCCAGCGTTCGGTGGGCGACAGATACGCAGTATTTT. Protein: CASVRWATDTQYF.

This clonotype occurred many times. J is TRBJ1-1 and V is TRBV7-9; 8 bases align to TRBD1. V lost 5 bases to trimming and J lost 6 bases; unmatched junction nucleotides: 11. The CDR3 consists of 15 residues. The V gene's germline CDR1 is SEHNR and CDR2 FQNEAQ (reference sequence). CDR3 amino acids: CASSPTGGDGSEAFF. The CDR3 DNA sequence: TGTGCCAGCAGCCCCACAGGGGGTGACGGGTCTGAAGCTTTCTTT.

The table lists this clonotype with many counts. The V gene is TRBV7-9, the J gene TRBJ1-2; 7 bases fit TRBD1. This CDR3 is 15 amino acids long. V shed 4 bases, J shed 8 bases, and the junction held 13 bases outside the gene matches. CDR1 SEHNR and CDR2 FQNEAQ come from the germline V gene (reference sequence). The CDR3 DNA sequence: TGTGCCAGCAGCTACGGGACAGTCTCCCCTACCGGCTACACCTTC. This gives the protein CASSYGTVSPTGYTF.

The rearrangement uses TRBV12-3 or TRBV12-4 and TRBJ2-3, with D possibly being TRBD2 (6 bases). The V end was cut by 3 bases, the J end by 6 bases, with 13 bases between. The CDR3 runs to 14 residues. CDR3 loop: CASSFQGGGDTQYF. DNA for the CDR3: TGTGCCAGCAGTTTCCAGGGCGGAGGGGATACGCAGTATTTT.

The V and J genes are TRBV5-4 and TRBJ1-1; 9 bases match TRBD1. The trim removed 4 bases at V and 0 bases at J, leaving 10 bases unmatched. Germline CDR1 is SGHNT and CDR2 is YYREEE (reference sequence). CDR3 length: 17 residues. CDR3 loop: CASSQTGTGLLNTEAFF. The CDR3, as DNA: TGTGCCAGCAGCCAAACCGGGACAGGGCTATTGAACACTGAAGCTTTCTTT.

V usage is TRBV12-3 or TRBV12-4 and J usage is TRBJ1-1, with D possibly being TRBD1 (5 bases). Trimming left V 1 base short and J 5 bases short, with 11 bases between. The CDR3 runs to 14 residues. CDR3 protein: CASSLGGWGTEAFF. The CDR3 DNA is TGTGCCAGCAGTTTAGGGGGATGGGGGACTGAAGCTTTCTTT.

With regard to this clonotype: One end of the junction is discordant with germline, which a read error may explain. This chain links TRBV6-5 with TRBJ1-5; D is perhaps TRBD1 (5 bases). The CDR3 contains 12 residues. Per the germline V gene, CDR1 is MNHEY and CDR2 is SVGAGI. As DNA, the CDR3 is TGTGTCAGCAGTTACGGGGGTCAGCCCCAGCATTTT. Amino acids: CVSSYGGQPQHF.

V gene TRBV6-1 combines with J gene TRBJ2-7, with unresolved D. Germline V gene data show CDR1 as MNHNS and CDR2 as SASEGT. The CDR3 has 12 residues. Trimming took off 10 bases at V and 6 bases at J, with 16 bases between the two ends. CDR3 loop: CAIRDRVAEQYV. DNA of the CDR3: TGTGCCATCCGAGACCGCGTCGCCGAGCAGTACGTC.

J is TRBJ1-1 and V is TRBV7-9; 8 bases agree with TRBD1. Germline V gene sequence: CDR1 SEHNR, CDR2 FQNEAQ (reference sequence). The CDR3 sequence is 17 residues long. The junction had 16 bases not matched to a gene; V was cut back by 4 bases and J by 6 bases. CDR3 sequence reads: CASSSHSRTGRVPEAFF. The CDR3 nucleotides read TGTGCCAGCAGCTCACACTCGAGGACAGGGAGAGTACCTGAAGCTTTCTTT.

This clonotype has a handful of counts. V is TRBV15 and J is TRBJ2-5, with D maybe TRBD1 (5 bases). In germline, CDR1 is LNHNV, CDR2 YYDKDF (reference sequence). The CDR3 has 16 amino acids. Trimming took 0 bases from V and 2 from J, leaving 13 bases between them. CDR3 bases: TGTGCCACCAGCAGAGATGGCAGGGTGACACAAGAGACCCAGTACTTC. Protein sequence: CATSRDGRVTQETQYF.